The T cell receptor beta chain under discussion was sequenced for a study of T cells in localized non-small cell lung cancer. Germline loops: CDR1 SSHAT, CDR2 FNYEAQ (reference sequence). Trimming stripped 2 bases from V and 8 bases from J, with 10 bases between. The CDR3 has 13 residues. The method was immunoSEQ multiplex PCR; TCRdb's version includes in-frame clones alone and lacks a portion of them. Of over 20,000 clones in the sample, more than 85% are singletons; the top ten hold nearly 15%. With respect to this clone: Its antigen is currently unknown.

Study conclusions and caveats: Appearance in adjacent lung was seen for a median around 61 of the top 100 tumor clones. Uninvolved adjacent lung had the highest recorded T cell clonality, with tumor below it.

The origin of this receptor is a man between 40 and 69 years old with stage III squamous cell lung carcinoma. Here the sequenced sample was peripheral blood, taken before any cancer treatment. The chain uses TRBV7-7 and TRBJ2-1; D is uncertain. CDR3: CASSLIPTDEQFF. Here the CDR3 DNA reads TGTGCCAGCAGCTTAATACCCACCGATGAGCAGTTCTTC.